This T cell receptor beta chain originates from a study of T cell responses to AZD1222 COVID-19 vaccine. A remark on this clone: Its cognate antigen is unknown. The same CDR3 arises from other DNA sequences in this sample as well.

Method: immunoSEQ multiplex PCR; TCRdb's copy keeps in-frame clones and lacks some. Here the sample spans approximately 130,000 clones, 90% being singletons. Study observations and caveats: Sampling captured repertoires only after the peak T cell response. Dominant CD4 TCR responses targeted spike regions 160-218 and 743-854. Among AZD1222 vaccinees, only six or seven were seropositive at baseline.

This specimen consisted of peripheral blood, obtained 28 days after the second dose of the MenACWY control vaccine. This clonotype originated in an adult who received the MenACWY meningococcal vaccine as a control.

CDR3 nucleotide sequence: TGCAGTGCTCTTAAAGAGACCCAGTACTTC. As protein: CSALKETQYF. The V gene is TRBV20-1, the J gene TRBJ2-5, with D unresolved. V lost 5 bases, J lost 3 bases, and 4 bases lay in between. The CDR3 extends over 10 amino acids. Germline V gives CDR1 DFQATT, CDR2 SNEGSKA (reference sequence).